This TCR beta chain appears in the sequencing data of a study of control samples from healthy donors and cancer patients. The method was immunoSEQ multiplex PCR; TCRdb's version includes in-frame clones alone and lacks a portion of them. The sample has around 130,000 clones, over 85% seen once. V was shortened by 4 bases and J by 5 bases, with 17 bases between the two germline ends. This CDR3 contains 15 residues. In germline, CDR1 is MNHEY, CDR2 SMNVEV (reference sequence). The J gene is TRBJ1-2, the V gene TRBV27, with D hard to call. The clonotype was recovered from a man under 40 in good health. The sample comprised blood. CDR3 amino acids: CASSSRYSLQYGYTF. Written as DNA, the CDR3 is TGTGCCAGCAGTTCCCGTTATAGCCTACAGTATGGCTACACCTTC.